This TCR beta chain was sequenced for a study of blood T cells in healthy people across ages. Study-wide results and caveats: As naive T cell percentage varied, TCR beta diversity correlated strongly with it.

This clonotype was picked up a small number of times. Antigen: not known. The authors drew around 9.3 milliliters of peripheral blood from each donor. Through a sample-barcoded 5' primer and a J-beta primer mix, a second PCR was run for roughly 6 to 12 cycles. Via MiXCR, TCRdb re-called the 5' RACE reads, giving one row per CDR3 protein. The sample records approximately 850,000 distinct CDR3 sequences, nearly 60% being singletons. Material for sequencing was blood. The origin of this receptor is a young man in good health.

DNA of the CDR3: TGTGCCAGCAGCAAAGAGTATCGTAGCGGGGGGGCATCGAACGAGCAGTACTTC. As protein: CASSKEYRSGGASNEQYF. The chain employs TRBV21-1 and TRBJ2-5; the table's TRBD2 call for D was not verified on the DNA. Near its end, the DNA agrees better with TRBJ2-7, so the J call may be wrong. TRBV21-1 is annotated as a pseudogene. The CDR3 spans 18 residues.